The 23 T cell receptor beta chains below come from one sample, sequenced in a study of blood T cell repertoires in COVID-19 (dated by TCRdb to 2019 to 2021). Preparation of the library involved the immunoSEQ multiplex PCR assay. TCRdb took this table from immuneACCESS and kept in-frame rearrangements with V and J called. Such tables lack part of the clones; where checked against another copy, unresolved V genes explain under half of the gap, and the rest is unexplained. For this sample there are over 120,000 clones; 75% to 85% appear just once. Together, the top ten hold approximately 5% of the sample. The sample was peripheral blood. Receptor source: a woman aged 65 to 85 with COVID-19, enrolled during active disease.

This sequence joins TRBV5-6 and TRBJ1-3, with D uncertain. The CDR3 is made up of 17 amino acids. V dropped 4 bases and J dropped 0 bases, with 17 bases sitting between them. Germline loops: CDR1 SGHDT, CDR2 YYEEEE. The CDR3 loop reads CASSLSTTGSSGNTIYF. The CDR3 DNA follows: TGTGCCAGCAGCCTTTCCACGACGGGATCCTCTGGAAACACCATATATTTT. Together with reference TRBV5-6 and TRBJ1-3, the CDR3 gives the full variable domain: DAGVTQSPTHLIKTRGQQVTLRCSPKSGHDTVSWYQQALGQGPQFIFQYYEEEERQRGNFPDRFSGHQFPNYSSELNVNALLLGDSALYLCASSLSTTGSSGNTIYFGEGSWLTVV.

The chain couples TRBV5-1 to TRBJ2-5; the match to TRBD1 covers 10 bases. This CDR3 comprises 17 residues. V was pared by 0 bases and J by 4 bases, with 9 bases of the junction left unmatched. CDR1 and CDR2 from the germline V gene are SGHRS and YFSETQ. This CDR3 is CASSLAGDRGHRETQYF. The DNA for the CDR3 is TGCGCCAGCAGCTTGGCGGGAGACAGGGGGCATCGAGAGACCCAGTACTTC.

This clone has a handful of counts. The chain employs TRBV7-2 and TRBJ2-2; D uncertain. The CDR3 loop spans 11 amino acids. Per the germline V gene, CDR1 is SGHTA and CDR2 is FQGNSA. V lost 1 base, J lost 10 bases, and 4 bases lay in between. The CDR3 region has the DNA TGTGCCAGCAGCTTAGTAAAGGAGCTGTTTTTT. Translating gives CASSLVKELFF. The variable domain in full, completed from reference TRBV7-2 and TRBJ2-2, reads GAGVSQSPSNKVTEKGKDVELRCDPISGHTALYWYRQSLGQGLEFLIYFQGNSAPDKSGLPSDRFSAERTGGSVSTLTIQRTQQEDSAVYLCASSLVKELFFGEGSRLTVL.

V is TRBV5-1 and J is TRBJ1-4, with D possibly TRBD1 on 6 matching bases. The CDR3 spans 16 residues. V lost 4 bases to trimming and J lost 1 base, with 14 bases between them. CDR1 is SGHRS, CDR2 YFSETQ, per germline. CDR3 residues: CASSPRPGQTNEKLFF. The CDR3 nucleotides read TGCGCCAGCAGCCCCCGCCCGGGACAAACTAATGAAAAACTGTTTTTT.

The CDR3, as DNA: TGTGCCAGCAGGGTTGGCAGGCCGATCTCCTACGAGCAGTACTTC. It encodes CASRVGRPISYEQYF. The V and J genes are TRBV6-5 and TRBJ2-7; D gene ambiguous. CDR1 is MNHEY and CDR2 is SVGAGI in the germline V gene. The CDR3 has 15 residues. With 6 bases removed from V and 0 bases from J, the gap between germline ends came to 15 bases.

This clone occurred a few times. The CDR3 sequence is CASSLLTNDYGYTF. Written as DNA, the CDR3 is TGCGCCAGCAGCCTACTGACTAATGACTATGGCTACACCTTC. V gene TRBV5-1 combines with J gene TRBJ1-2; D ambiguous. Trimming removed 4 bases at V and 3 bases at J, with 13 bases between. The V gene's germline CDR1 is SGHRS and CDR2 YFSETQ. CDR3 length: 14 residues.

This rearrangement joins TRBV5-1 to TRBJ1-2; 8 nucleotides agree with TRBD1. CDR1 is SGHRS and CDR2 is YFSETQ in the germline V gene. V gave up 3 bases and J gave up 7 bases; unmatched junction bases: 5. The CDR3 contains 13 residues. CDR3: CASSSAGTGGYTF. DNA for the CDR3: TGCGCCAGCAGCTCCGCCGGGACAGGTGGCTACACCTTC.

This sequence joins TRBV7-9 and TRBJ2-7; 9 bases are a match to TRBD1. The CDR3 covers 17 residues. The J segment lost 1 base and the V segment lost 4 bases, leaving 11 bases of the junction unmatched. CDR1 is SEHNR and CDR2 is FQNEAQ in the germline V gene (reference sequence). The CDR3 DNA is TGTGCCAGCAGCTACCTTTCGCTGGGGACAGGGTCCTACGAGCAGTACTTC. This encodes CASSYLSLGTGSYEQYF. Together with reference TRBV7-9 and TRBJ2-7, the CDR3 gives the full variable domain: DTGVSQNPRHKITKRGQNVTFRCDPISEHNRLYWYRQTLGQGPEFLTYFQNEAQLEKSRLLSDRFSAERPKGSFSTLEIQRTEQGDSAMYLCASSYLSLGTGSYEQYFGPGTRLTVT.

In its sample, this clone was seen a few times. The chain joins TRBV6-1 to TRBJ2-1; 7 bases align to TRBD1. The V segment lost 2 bases and the J segment 0 bases; nucleotides outside the gene matches: 4. Germline lookup yields CDR1 MNHNS and CDR2 SASEGT. The CDR3 length is 16 residues. In DNA, the CDR3 is TGTGCCAGCAGTGAACCCACAGGGGTCTCCTACAATGAGCAGTTCTTC. Its translation is CASSEPTGVSYNEQFF.

V is TRBV10-3 and J is TRBJ1-3; D is undetermined. The length of the CDR3 is 15 residues. Trimming shortened V by 10 bases and J by 2 bases, and 18 bases separated the two germline ends. Germline CDR1 and CDR2: ENHRY and SYGVKD. CDR3 nucleotides: TGTGCCACCTCGCGGGTAGAAGGGACTGGAAACACCATATATTTT. Translating it yields CATSRVEGTGNTIYF.

The rearrangement links TRBV7-9 to TRBJ1-1, with a weak D call TRBD1 (6 bases). The CDR3 runs 15 residues. Germline V gives CDR1 SEHNR, CDR2 FQNEAQ (reference sequence). With 5 bases removed from V and 2 bases from J, the gap between germline ends came to 15 bases. In DNA form, the CDR3 reads TGTGCCAGCAGCCCACAAGGACAGATTAACACTGAAGCTTTCTTT. Translation: CASSPQGQINTEAFF.

The rearrangement links TRBV12-3 or TRBV12-4 to TRBJ1-6; D call uncertain. The V end was cut by 6 bases, the J end by 8 bases, with 11 bases between. The CDR3 spans 13 residues. The CDR3 sequence: CASRARGDSPLHF. CDR3 nucleotides: TGTGCCAGCAGGGCCCGGGGAGATTCACCCCTCCACTTT.

The rearrangement uses TRBV25-1 and TRBJ2-5; D might be TRBD1 (6 bases). V was cut by 5 bases and J by 3 bases, with 7 bases left in between. Germline lookup yields CDR1 MGHDK and CDR2 SYGVNS. CDR3 size: 12 residues. Written as DNA, the CDR3 is TGTGCCAGCAGTAGGACAGAAGAGACCCAGTACTTC. This sequence encodes CASSRTEETQYF. Full variable domain (rest looked up from reference TRBV25-1 and TRBJ2-5): EADIYQTPRYLVIGTGKKITLECSQTMGHDKMYWYQQDPGMELHLIHYSYGVNSTEKGDLSSESTVSRIRTEHFPLTLESARPSHTSQYLCASSRTEETQYFGPGTRLLVL.

The chain combines TRBV6-1 with TRBJ1-1; no definite D call. There are 11 residues in the CDR3. V lost 5 bases, J lost 7 bases, and 8 bases lay in between. Germline V gene lookup returns CDR1 MNHNS and CDR2 SASEGT. CDR3 nucleotides: TGTGCCAGCAGTCCCGGGGTTGAAGCTTTCTTT. Protein sequence: CASSPGVEAFF.

The J gene is TRBJ1-5, the V gene TRBV19, with 7 bases aligning to TRBD1. Trimming took 6 bases from V and 0 from J; bases not matched to a gene: 8. There are 16 residues in the CDR3. CDR1 and CDR2 (germline): LNHDA, SQIVND (reference sequence). CDR3 coding DNA: TGTGCCAGTAGAACGACAGGGAGGAATAGCAATCAGCCCCAGCATTTT. Amino acid sequence: CASRTTGRNSNQPQHF.

This chain links TRBV7-9 with TRBJ1-2; no reliable D call. V lost 4 bases and J lost 7, with 16 bases in between. Germline CDR1 reads SEHNR; CDR2 reads FQNEAQ (reference sequence). This CDR3 is 14 amino acids long. Written as DNA, the CDR3 is TGTGCCAGCAGCTCCGCCCCCTTCGGTTCTGGCTACACCTTC. Its protein is CASSSAPFGSGYTF.

The chain links TRBV5-1 to TRBJ2-5, with D hard to call. V lost 2 bases and J lost 0, with 11 bases in between. Germline CDR1 is SGHRS and CDR2 is YFSETQ. This CDR3 has 15 residues. The CDR3 region is CASSFEARNQETQYF. As DNA, the CDR3 is TGCGCCAGCAGCTTTGAGGCCAGAAACCAAGAGACCCAGTACTTC. Full variable domain (missing parts from reference TRBV5-1 and TRBJ2-5): KAGVTQTPRYLIKTRGQQVTLSCSPISGHRSVSWYQQTPGQGLQFLFEYFSETQRNKGNFPGRFSGRQFSNSRSEMNVSTLELGDSALYLCASSFEARNQETQYFGPGTRLLVL.

This clone turned up a few times. This chain links TRBV6-4 with TRBJ1-2; D not certain. The CDR3 length is 14 residues. Looked up from germline, CDR1 is MRHNA and CDR2 is SNTAGT. V was pared by 4 bases and J by 6 bases, with 15 bases between. CDR3 bases: TGTGCCAGCAGTGTAGGTCAGCGAGGCCATGGCTACACCTTC. It encodes CASSVGQRGHGYTF.

This chain joins TRBV6-5 and TRBJ2-2, with 11 nucleotides matching TRBD1. Trimming cost V 8 bases and J 6 bases; bases outside gene matches: 8. In germline, CDR1 is MNHEY, CDR2 SVGAGI. The CDR3 length is 15 residues. In nucleotides, the CDR3 is TGTGCCAGCCAGCGACCGGGACAGGGGGCCGGGGAGCTGTTTTTT. It translates to CASQRPGQGAGELFF.

V gene TRBV28 combines with J gene TRBJ2-3; TRBD2 aligns across 11 bases. This CDR3 comprises 17 residues. CDR1 MDHEN and CDR2 SYDVKM come from the germline V gene. J lost 3 bases, V lost 5 bases, and 10 bases had no gene match. CDR3 sequence (DNA): TGTGCCAGCAGTGGTAGCGGGGGGGCCAAAGATACAGATACGCAGTATTTT. This encodes CASSGSGGAKDTDTQYF. The full variable domain, rest sourced from reference TRBV28 and TRBJ2-3, is DVKVTQSSRYLVKRTGEKVFLECVQDMDHENMFWYRQDPGLGLRLIYFSYDVKMKEKGDIPEGYSVSREKKERFSLILESASTNQTSMYLCASSGSGGAKDTDTQYFGPGTRLTVL.

This chain links TRBV28 with TRBJ2-3, with 8 bases matching TRBD2. The CDR3 has 18 amino acids. In germline, CDR1 is MDHEN, CDR2 SYDVKM. V trimming: 5 bases; J trimming: 2 bases; junction bases outside the gene matches: 15. CDR3 amino acids: CASSLSPGLGSTTDTQYF. For the CDR3, the DNA is TGTGCCAGCAGTCTCTCACCGGGACTAGGATCCACCACAGATACGCAGTATTTT.

This clone was recorded once. The chain is built from TRBV5-4 and TRBJ2-1; D might be TRBD2 (6 bases). V was clipped by 0 bases and J by 0 bases, with 10 bases between them. The germline V gene has CDR1 SGHNT and CDR2 YYREEE (reference sequence). The CDR3 sequence is 16 residues long. CDR3 in DNA: TGTGCCAGCAGCTTGGCCCGGGGGAGCTCCTACAATGAGCAGTTCTTC. Protein: CASSLARGSSYNEQFF.

This clone was detected only once. CDR3 DNA sequence: TGTGCCAGCAGTTTGTCAGGTACCTCTGGAAACACCATATATTTT. Protein: CASSLSGTSGNTIYF. The chain joins TRBV28 to TRBJ1-3; D remains unclear. V gave up 3 bases and J gave up 0 bases, with 9 bases separating them. Germline V gene sequence: CDR1 MDHEN, CDR2 SYDVKM. The CDR3 is 15 residues long.